The clone carrying this T cell receptor (beta chain) was counted between two and nine times. The antigen is not known. TCRdb re-called the 5' RACE reads through MiXCR, storing one row per CDR3 protein. This sample yields hundreds of thousands of distinct CDR3 sequences, of which just over 20% are seen a single time; 9.5% to 15% belongs to the top ten. This record belongs to a study of T-cell memory formation after mild COVID-19. Notes on the study in general: CD4+ contracting clones were mainly CM and EM; CD8+ ones, EMRA.

Sequencing used PBMCs or a T cell subset sorted from them (not recorded which). This clonotype originated in an adult woman who had mild COVID-19 (a few samples of this study predate the infection). Cell type and time point are not known.

CDR3 DNA sequence: TGTGCCAGCAGTTCGCCTGAGGTTAGCGTCCGTGGTGAGCAGTTCTTC. It codes for CASSSPEVSVRGEQFF. The rearrangement uses TRBV12-3 or TRBV12-4 and TRBJ2-1; TRBD2 is a possible D gene (5 bases). Trimming removed 4 bases at V and 9 bases at J, with 22 bases between. CDR3 length: 16 amino acids.